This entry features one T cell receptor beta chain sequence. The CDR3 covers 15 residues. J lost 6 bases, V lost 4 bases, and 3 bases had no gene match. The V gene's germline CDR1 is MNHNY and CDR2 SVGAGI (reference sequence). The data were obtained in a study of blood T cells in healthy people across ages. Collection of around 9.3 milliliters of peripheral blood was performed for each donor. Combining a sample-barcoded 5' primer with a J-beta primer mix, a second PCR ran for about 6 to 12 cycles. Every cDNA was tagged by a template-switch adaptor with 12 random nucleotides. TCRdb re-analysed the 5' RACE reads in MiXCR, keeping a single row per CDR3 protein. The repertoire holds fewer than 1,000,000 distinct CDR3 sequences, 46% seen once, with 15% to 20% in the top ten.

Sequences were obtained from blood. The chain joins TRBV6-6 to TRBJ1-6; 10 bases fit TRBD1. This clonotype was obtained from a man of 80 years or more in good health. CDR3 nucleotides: TGTGCCAGCAGTTTCCGGGACAGGGGTAATTCACCCCTCCACTTT. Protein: CASSFRDRGNSPLHF.